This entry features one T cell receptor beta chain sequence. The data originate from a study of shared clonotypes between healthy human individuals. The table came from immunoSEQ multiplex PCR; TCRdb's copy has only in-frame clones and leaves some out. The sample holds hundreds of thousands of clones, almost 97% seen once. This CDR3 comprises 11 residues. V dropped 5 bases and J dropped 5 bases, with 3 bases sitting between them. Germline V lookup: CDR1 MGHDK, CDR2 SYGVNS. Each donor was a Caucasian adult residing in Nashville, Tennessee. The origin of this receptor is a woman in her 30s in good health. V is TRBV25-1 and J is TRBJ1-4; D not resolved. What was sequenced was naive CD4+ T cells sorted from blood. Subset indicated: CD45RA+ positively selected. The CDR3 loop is CASSMNEKLFF. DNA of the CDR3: TGTGCCAGCAGTATGAATGAAAAACTGTTTTTT. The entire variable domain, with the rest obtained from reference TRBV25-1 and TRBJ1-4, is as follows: EADIYQTPRYLVIGTGKKITLECSQTMGHDKMYWYQQDPGMELHLIHYSYGVNSTEKGDLSSESTVSRIRTEHFPLTLESARPSHTSQYLCASSMNEKLFFGSGTQLSVL.